Presented here are 5 T cell receptor beta chains from one specimen sequenced in a study of T cells in Graves' hyperthyroidism and ophthalmopathy (dated by TCRdb to about 2019). The receptor library was made with multiplex PCR. Instrument used: Illumina HiSeq 2000. Amplification of TCR beta CDR3 regions was carried out from RNA transcripts. The TCR CDR3 was subjected to a first round of RT-PCR using the HTBI primer set and the Qiagen OneStep RT-PCR kit. TCRdb's own reprocessing of the public reads used fastp at Q25 and MiXCR and kept productive beta chains. CDR3 protein sequences are deduplicated, and each keeps its most common genes and DNA. This sample is represented by fewer than 600,000 distinct CDR3 sequences; around 15% of them were singletons. Jointly, the top ten make up approximately 13% of the sample. Sample: blood. Receptors originate from a woman aged 35 to 49 with Graves' hyperthyroidism.

The chain employs TRBV7-9 and TRBJ2-7; 7 bases are shared with TRBD1. CDR3 length equals 13 residues. The V segment lost 3 bases and the J segment 5 bases; nucleotides outside the gene matches: 4. Germline CDR1 SEHNR, CDR2 FQNEAQ (reference sequence). The CDR3 is CASSFYTGDEQYF. CDR3 sequence (DNA): TGTGCCAGCAGCTTTTACACAGGGGACGAGCAGTACTTC.

The chain couples TRBV25-1 to TRBJ2-2; D perhaps matches TRBD1 (7 bases). Germline CDR1 MGHDK, CDR2 SYGVNS. Trimming pared 6 bases from V and 3 bases from J, leaving 17 bases between. The CDR3 contains 16 residues. CDR3 in amino acids: CASSAHRGGDTGELFF. The CDR3 nucleotides are TGTGCCAGCAGCGCACACAGGGGAGGTGACACCGGGGAGCTGTTTTTT. Using reference TRBV25-1 and TRBJ2-2 for the parts outside the CDR3, the full variable domain is EADIYQTPRYLVIGTGKKITLECSQTMGHDKMYWYQQDPGMELHLIHYSYGVNSTEKGDLSSESTVSRIRTEHFPLTLESARPSHTSQYLCASSAHRGGDTGELFFGEGSRLTVL.

This clonotype was recorded many times. CDR3 residues: CASSRGGEKLFF. The CDR3 coding sequence is TGTGCCAGCAGTCGAGGGGGGGAAAAACTGTTTTTT. The chain has TRBV12-3 or TRBV12-4 and TRBJ1-4; tentatively, D is TRBD1 (6 bases). V lost 5 bases and J lost 8, with 9 bases in between. This CDR3 contains 12 residues.

This clonotype was counted at least ten times. The CDR3 DNA follows: TGTGCCAGCAATCCCAGGGCGCAGAGCAATGAGCAGTTCTTC. This sequence encodes CASNPRAQSNEQFF. The V call is TRBV2, the J call TRBJ2-1; TRBD1 might be the D (5 bases). Germline CDR1 is SNHLY and CDR2 is FYNNEI. The CDR3 is made up of 14 amino acids. V was cut by 7 bases and J by 6 bases, with 16 bases left in between.

The chain uses TRBV7-9 and TRBJ2-7; 7 bases are shared with TRBD2. CDR1 and CDR2 from the germline V gene are SEHNR and FQNEAQ (reference sequence). V was pared by 5 bases and J by 6 bases, with 16 bases of the junction left unmatched. The CDR3 runs to 16 residues. The CDR3 spells CASSPPSAGEVLEQYF. The CDR3 DNA is TGTGCCAGCAGCCCCCCGTCGGCGGGAGAGGTCCTCGAGCAGTACTTC.